This is a list of T cell receptor beta chains from one sample in a study of cytomegalovirus exposure and HLA in healthy donors. Clones were read by immunoSEQ multiplex PCR, and TCRdb kept only the in-frame ones, dropping some. Its table records 65,000 to 90,000 clones. The sequenced material came from PBMCs. Receptors were obtained from a man in his forties or fifties in good health and CMV-seronegative. The CDR3 runs from the conserved cysteine through the conserved F or W. The D gene is left open where the match is weak.

v_gene: TRBV9; d_gene: NA; j_gene: TRBJ2-6; CDR3aa: CASSLGAGANVLTF; CDR3nt: TGTGCCAGCAGCCTAGGGGCAGGGGCCAACGTCCTGACTTTC
v_gene: TRBV6-4; d_gene: TRBD1; j_gene: TRBJ1-2; CDR3aa: CASSDSDRGGGYTF; CDR3nt: TGTGCCAGCAGTGACTCTGACAGGGGTGGGGGCTACACCTTC
v_gene: TRBV5-4; d_gene: NA; j_gene: TRBJ2-1; CDR3aa: CASSLKGWAYYNEQFF; CDR3nt: TGTGCCAGCAGCTTGAAAGGATGGGCATACTACAATGAGCAGTTCTTC
v_gene: TRBV7-9; d_gene: NA; j_gene: TRBJ1-1; CDR3aa: CASSLASVYSEAFF; CDR3nt: TGTGCCAGCAGCTTAGCGAGTGTATACTCTGAAGCTTTCTTT
v_gene: TRBV6-1; d_gene: TRBD1; j_gene: TRBJ1-2; CDR3aa: CASRTGGSDYGYTF; CDR3nt: TGTGCCAGCAGGACAGGGGGCTCCGACTATGGCTACACCTTC
v_gene: TRBV10-3; d_gene: TRBD1; j_gene: TRBJ2-4; CDR3aa: CAISADRDKNIQYF; CDR3nt: TGTGCCATCAGTGCGGACAGGGATAAAAACATTCAGTACTTC
v_gene: TRBV5-1; d_gene: NA; j_gene: TRBJ2-3; CDR3aa: CASSPGGGRTDTQYF; CDR3nt: TGCGCCAGCAGCCCCGGGGGAGGCCGCACAGATACGCAGTATTTT
v_gene: TRBV7-9; d_gene: NA; j_gene: TRBJ1-2; CDR3aa: CASSSGTNVFYGYTF; CDR3nt: TGTGCCAGCAGCTCCGGGACAAACGTTTTCTATGGCTACACCTTC
v_gene: TRBV6-5; d_gene: NA; j_gene: TRBJ1-6; CDR3aa: CASRSAGGPLHF; CDR3nt: TGTGCCAGCCGGTCCGCCGGGGGACCCCTCCACTTT
v_gene: TRBV7-3; d_gene: TRBD1; j_gene: TRBJ1-2; CDR3aa: CASSLQGGQGGYTF; CDR3nt: TGTGCCAGCAGCCTACAGGGGGGTCAAGGTGGCTACACCTTC
v_gene: TRBV10-3; d_gene: TRBD1; j_gene: TRBJ2-7; CDR3aa: CAIRGPQTGLDEQYF; CDR3nt: TGTGCCATCAGGGGACCCCAGACAGGGTTAGACGAGCAGTACTTC
v_gene: TRBV10-3; d_gene: NA; j_gene: TRBJ1-2; CDR3aa: CAIREAGQDGYTF; CDR3nt: TGTGCCATCAGGGAAGCGGGCCAAGATGGCTACACCTTC
v_gene: TRBV7-9; d_gene: TRBD2; j_gene: TRBJ2-5; CDR3aa: CASSPTSAGEVETQYF; CDR3nt: TGTGCCAGCAGCCCTACGTCAGCGGGGGAAGTTGAGACCCAGTACTTC
v_gene: TRBV28; d_gene: TRBD2; j_gene: TRBJ2-6; CDR3aa: CASRPSAGAGANVLTF; CDR3nt: TGTGCCAGCAGACCTTCAGCGGGGGCAGGGGCCAACGTCCTGACTTTC
v_gene: TRBV5-6; d_gene: TRBD2; j_gene: TRBJ2-3; CDR3aa: CASSLGTRTDTQYF; CDR3nt: TGTGCCAGCAGCTTGGGGACTAGGACAGATACGCAGTATTTT
v_gene: TRBV10-3; d_gene: NA; j_gene: TRBJ1-1; CDR3aa: CAISATGRNTEAFF; CDR3nt: TGTGCCATCAGTGCGACAGGCCGGAACACTGAAGCTTTCTTT
v_gene: TRBV27; d_gene: TRBD1; j_gene: TRBJ2-1; CDR3aa: CASSYRGQGQFF; CDR3nt: TGTGCCAGCAGTTACAGGGGGCAGGGGCAGTTCTTC
v_gene: TRBV7-9; d_gene: TRBD1; j_gene: TRBJ2-5; CDR3aa: CASSRLPDRGQETQYF; CDR3nt: TGTGCCAGCAGCCGCCTCCCGGACAGGGGCCAAGAGACCCAGTACTTC
v_gene: TRBV6-6; d_gene: NA; j_gene: TRBJ2-7; CDR3aa: CASLSEGRYEQYF; CDR3nt: TGTGCCAGCCTCTCAGAGGGTCGCTACGAGCAGTACTTC
v_gene: TRBV5-1; d_gene: NA; j_gene: TRBJ1-1; CDR3aa: CASSLPSSGYGEAFF; CDR3nt: TGCGCCAGCAGCTTGCCGTCCTCAGGGTATGGAGAAGCTTTCTTT
v_gene: TRBV7-8; d_gene: TRBD2; j_gene: TRBJ2-3; CDR3aa: CASSFTRSSGGLSTTDTQYF; CDR3nt: TGTGCCAGCAGCTTCACCCGATCGTCGGGGGGGCTATCCACCACAGATACGCAGTATTTT
v_gene: TRBV4-1; d_gene: NA; j_gene: TRBJ2-4; CDR3aa: CASSPLKGENIQYF; CDR3nt: TGCGCCAGCAGCCCCTTGAAAGGGGAAAACATTCAGTACTTC
v_gene: TRBV19; d_gene: NA; j_gene: TRBJ1-3; CDR3aa: CASKQGTSGNTIYF; CDR3nt: TGTGCCAGCAAACAGGGAACCTCTGGAAACACCATATATTTT
v_gene: TRBV15; d_gene: TRBD1; j_gene: TRBJ2-2; CDR3aa: CATSWDRSTGELFF; CDR3nt: TGTGCCACCAGCTGGGACAGGTCCACCGGGGAGCTGTTTTTT
v_gene: TRBV11-2; d_gene: TRBD1; j_gene: TRBJ1-1; CDR3aa: CASSLGGQGKIVAFF; CDR3nt: TGTGCCAGCAGCTTAGGGGGACAGGGAAAGATTGTAGCTTTCTTT
v_gene: TRBV7-6; d_gene: TRBD2; j_gene: TRBJ2-5; CDR3aa: CASSPKVASGVSQETQYF; CDR3nt: TGTGCCAGCAGCCCGAAGGTGGCTAGCGGGGTGAGCCAAGAGACCCAGTACTTC
v_gene: TRBV28; d_gene: NA; j_gene: TRBJ1-5; CDR3aa: CASSWGGHGNQPQHF; CDR3nt: TGTGCCAGCAGCTGGGGGGGGCACGGCAATCAGCCCCAGCATTTT
v_gene: TRBV25-1; d_gene: NA; j_gene: TRBJ2-7; CDR3aa: CASVSGSHYPYGAYEQYF; CDR3nt: TGTGCTTCGGTAAGTGGTTCGCACTACCCCTATGGCGCCTACGAGCAGTACTTC
v_gene: TRBV30; d_gene: NA; j_gene: TRBJ1-1; CDR3aa: CAWSVLANTEAFF; CDR3nt: TGTGCCTGGAGTGTACTCGCGAACACTGAAGCTTTCTTT